Below, 15 T cell receptor beta chains from the same sample are listed, as sequenced in a study of blood T cell repertoires in COVID-19. Assay: immunoSEQ multiplex PCR; the TCRdb copy retains only in-frame clones and omits some. The data contain around 300,000 clones, 70% to 90% of them singletons. Input material: peripheral blood. All receptors come from a woman aged 70-85 years with COVID-19, enrolled during active disease.

The chain carries TRBV7-2 and TRBJ2-7; 10 nucleotides agree with TRBD1. V lost 5 bases, J lost 3 bases, and 4 bases stayed unmatched. This CDR3 spans 14 amino acids. Germline values: CDR1 SGHTA, CDR2 FQGNSA. The CDR3 is CASSSDRGLYEQYF. Written as DNA, the CDR3 is TGTGCCAGCAGCAGCGACAGGGGGCTCTACGAGCAGTACTTC. Based on the CDR3 plus reference TRBV7-2 and TRBJ2-7, the full variable domain is GAGVSQSPSNKVTEKGKDVELRCDPISGHTALYWYRQSLGQGLEFLIYFQGNSAPDKSGLPSDRFSAERTGGSVSTLTIQRTQQEDSAVYLCASSSDRGLYEQYFGPGTRLTVT.

This clone is a singleton in its sample. The chain uses TRBV5-1 and TRBJ2-5, with D perhaps TRBD1 (5 bases). The ends were cut back, 1 base at V and 5 bases at J, with 12 bases in the middle. The CDR3 is 14 amino acids. Germline V CDR1 and CDR2: SGHRS, YFSETQ. The CDR3 sequence is CASSLSRAGETQYF. CDR3 bases: TGCGCCAGCAGCTTGAGCAGGGCAGGTGAGACCCAGTACTTC.

The chain uses TRBV6-4 and TRBJ2-3; perhaps TRBD2 as D (6 bases). This CDR3 spans 16 amino acids. The V and J ends lost 3 bases and 2 bases respectively, with 15 bases between them. The germline CDR1 and CDR2 sequences are MRHNA and SNTAGT. The CDR3 region is CASSEFSGEVTDTQYF. The CDR3 DNA sequence: TGTGCCAGCAGTGAATTCTCCGGGGAGGTCACAGATACGCAGTATTTT.

V is TRBV10-2 and J is TRBJ2-2; 7 nucleotides agree with TRBD1. Germline loops: CDR1 WSHSY, CDR2 SAAADI. CDR3 length: 15 residues. V dropped 3 bases and J dropped 7; count of bases not matched to a gene: 8. The CDR3 nucleotides are TGCGCCAGCAGTGATCGGCTAGCAGGGGGCGGGGAGCTGTTTTTT. Translation gives CASSDRLAGGGELFF.

CDR3 sequence reads: CASSSPRGGVYGYTF. In DNA, the CDR3 is TGTGCCAGCAGTTCACCGCGCGGGGGGGTCTATGGCTACACCTTC. The rearrangement links TRBV25-1 to TRBJ1-2, with D possibly matching TRBD1 (5 bases). Deletions cut 5 bases from V and 4 bases from J, with 17 bases between. CDR3 size: 15 residues. Germline V gene data show CDR1 as MGHDK and CDR2 as SYGVNS.

This clone came up a few times. The chain employs TRBV29-1 and TRBJ2-2; D possibly corresponds to TRBD2 (6 bases). The V gene's germline CDR1 is SQVTM and CDR2 ANQGSEA. CDR3 length equals 13 residues. The V end lost 7 bases, the J end lost 6 bases, and 15 bases lay between the germline ends. CDR3: CSAIPGLSGELFF. The CDR3 bases are TGCAGCGCCATACCCGGACTATCCGGGGAGCTGTTTTTT.

This sequence joins TRBV24-1 and TRBJ2-2; TRBD1 is a possible D gene (5 bases). This CDR3 region has 14 residues. Germline values: CDR1 KGHDR, CDR2 SFDVKD. V lost 3 bases and J 9 bases, leaving 13 bases between the germline ends. This CDR3 is CATSDPLRGRELFF. The CDR3 DNA reads TGTGCCACCAGTGATCCGCTAAGGGGCCGGGAGCTGTTTTTT.

This chain connects TRBV7-9 to TRBJ2-7; D might be TRBD1 (6 bases). The CDR3 consists of 17 residues. Between the trimmed V and J ends, which lost 2 bases and 2 bases, there was a span of 19 bases. CDR1 is SEHNR, CDR2 FQNEAQ, per germline (reference sequence). CDR3 in DNA: TGTGCCAGCAGCTTATGGGGGCTAAAAAACAGCCCCTACGAGCAGTACTTC. Protein sequence: CASSLWGLKNSPYEQYF.

The chain links TRBV7-2 to TRBJ1-3, with D uncertain. Germline lookup yields CDR1 SGHTA and CDR2 FQGNSA. Trimming removed 3 bases from V and 0 bases from J, with 9 bases in between. CDR3 size: 15 residues. The CDR3 region is CASSFAPGSGNTIYF. The CDR3 DNA is TGTGCCAGCAGCTTCGCCCCAGGCTCTGGAAACACCATATATTTT.

The rearrangement links TRBV24-1 to TRBJ1-2, with D possibly TRBD1 on 6 matching bases. Germline V gene sequence: CDR1 KGHDR, CDR2 SFDVKD. V dropped 3 bases and J dropped 6 bases, with 22 bases sitting between them. CDR3 length equals 17 residues. The CDR3 here is CATSDQATGTSRDGYTF. CDR3 coding DNA: TGTGCCACCAGTGATCAGGCGACAGGTACGTCTCGGGATGGCTACACCTTC.

The chain employs TRBV5-1 and TRBJ2-7; 7 bases line up with TRBD1. The V segment lost 4 bases and the J segment 4 bases; nucleotides outside the gene matches: 8. The CDR3 is 14 amino acids. The germline V gene encodes CDR1 SGHRS and CDR2 YFSETQ. CDR3 sequence: CASSPLTGIYEQYF. For the CDR3, the DNA is TGCGCCAGCAGCCCATTGACAGGGATTTACGAGCAGTACTTC.

The chain links TRBV5-1 to TRBJ2-3; 7 positions match TRBD1. CDR1 SGHRS and CDR2 YFSETQ come from the germline V gene. V lost 6 bases to trimming and J lost 4 bases; unmatched junction nucleotides: 5. There are 13 residues in the CDR3. CDR3: CASKTGFADTQYF. CDR3 nucleotide sequence: TGCGCCAGCAAGACAGGGTTTGCAGATACGCAGTATTTT. Complete variable domain (other parts from reference TRBV5-1 and TRBJ2-3): KAGVTQTPRYLIKTRGQQVTLSCSPISGHRSVSWYQQTPGQGLQFLFEYFSETQRNKGNFPGRFSGRQFSNSRSEMNVSTLELGDSALYLCASKTGFADTQYFGPGTRLTVL.

This chain uses TRBV27 with TRBJ2-7, with TRBD1 identical over 10 bases. Trimming removed 3 bases from V and 6 bases from J; junction bases left unmatched: 5. Germline CDR1 is MNHEY and CDR2 is SMNVEV (reference sequence). This CDR3 contains 14 residues. The CDR3 loop reads CASSFKRQGAEQYF. DNA for the CDR3: TGTGCCAGCAGTTTTAAGAGACAGGGGGCCGAGCAGTACTTC.

This clone has just one count. J is TRBJ2-5 and V is TRBV2, with 8 bases that match TRBD2. The CDR3 consists of 15 residues. V shed 4 bases, J shed 5 bases, and the junction held 9 bases outside the gene matches. Germline loops: CDR1 SNHLY, CDR2 FYNNEI. The CDR3 sequence: CASSALRGGRETQYF. The CDR3 nucleotides are TGTGCCAGCAGTGCACTCCGGGGGGGCCGGGAGACCCAGTACTTC.

The chain is built from TRBV18 and TRBJ2-5, with 7 bases fitting TRBD2. The CDR3 sequence is 15 residues long. CDR1 is KGHSH, CDR2 LQKENI, per germline. J gave up 2 bases and V 3 bases, and 6 bases lay outside the gene matches. In nucleotides, the CDR3 is TGTGCCAGCTCACCGCAGCGGGGAGGGCAAGAGACCCAGTACTTC. It is translated as CASSPQRGGQETQYF.